This T cell receptor beta chain was observed in a study of blood T cell repertoires in COVID-19. The CDR3 extends over 15 amino acids. Germline V CDR1 and CDR2: SGHNT, YENEEA. V dropped 0 bases and J dropped 7; count of bases not matched to a gene: 4. Method: immunoSEQ multiplex PCR; TCRdb's copy keeps in-frame clones and lacks some. The table records under 350,000 clones, about 89% of them present only once. The clonotype was recovered from a man aged 50 to 60 with acute or convalescent COVID-19. The V call is TRBV11-3, the J call TRBJ2-1, with TRBD2 identical over 9 bases. The specimen was peripheral blood. The CDR3 sequence: CASSLDGTSTNEQFF. CDR3 nucleotide sequence: TGTGCCAGCAGCTTAGACGGGACTAGCACTAATGAGCAGTTCTTC.